This passage covers 26 T cell receptor beta chains from one sample sequenced in a study of cytomegalovirus exposure and HLA in healthy donors. 13 Jbeta primers and 60 Vbeta primers were used for the PCR. The method was immunoSEQ multiplex PCR; TCRdb's version includes in-frame clones alone and lacks a portion of them. In the table there are roughly 100,000 clones, approximately 64% of which are singletons. Sequenced material: PBMCs. Every receptor here comes from a boy aged 5-17 years in good health and CMV-seropositive.

This clone has more than one count but fewer than ten. This chain's CDR3 is CATKTGQGRDNEKLFF. The CDR3 DNA follows: TGCGCCACCAAGACCGGACAGGGAAGGGATAATGAAAAACTGTTTTTT. The rearrangement joins TRBV10-1 to TRBJ1-4; 8 bases align to TRBD1. This CDR3 region has 16 residues. V dropped 10 bases and J dropped 4; count of bases not matched to a gene: 14. Per germline, CDR1 WNHNN and CDR2 SYGVQD (reference sequence).

The V and J genes are TRBV12-5 and TRBJ2-2, with D maybe TRBD1 (6 bases). The CDR3 spans 17 residues. CDR1 is LGHNT, CDR2 FRNRAP, per germline. Trimming shortened V by 1 base and J by 1 base, and 13 bases separated the two germline ends. This chain's CDR3 is CASGLAYMTGNTGELFF. As DNA, the CDR3 is TGTGCTAGTGGTTTGGCCTACATGACAGGGAACACCGGGGAGCTGTTTTTT. Full variable domain (missing parts from reference TRBV12-5 and TRBJ2-2): DARVTQTPRHKVTEMGQEVTMRCQPILGHNTVFWYRQTMMQGLELLAYFRNRAPLDDSGMPKDRFSAEMPDATLATLKIQPSEPRDSAVYFCASGLAYMTGNTGELFFGEGSRLTVL.

This clone was observed a handful of times. The chain combines TRBV10-3 with TRBJ1-1, with D unresolved. Germline CDR1 and CDR2: ENHRY and SYGVKD. Trimming cost V 2 bases and J 5 bases, with 12 bases left between them. CDR3 length: 14 amino acids. The CDR3 sequence: CAISEVGWRTEAFF. For the CDR3, the DNA is TGTGCCATCAGTGAGGTCGGATGGAGGACTGAAGCTTTCTTT.

V is TRBV19 and J is TRBJ1-5; 8 nucleotides line up with TRBD1. The CDR3 spans 15 residues. V shed 7 bases and J 2 bases; nucleotides not matched to a gene: 7. Germline CDR1 and CDR2: LNHDA and SQIVND (reference sequence). For the CDR3, the DNA is TGTGCCAGTACCGCGACAGGGGAAGGCAATCAGCCCCAGCATTTT. This gives the protein CASTATGEGNQPQHF.

The chain is built from TRBV19 and TRBJ1-6; the D gene is possibly TRBD1 (6 bases). The CDR3 extends over 16 amino acids. With 8 bases removed from V and 2 bases from J, the gap between germline ends came to 16 bases. Per the germline V gene, CDR1 is LNHDA and CDR2 is SQIVND (reference sequence). The CDR3 region is CASGAGAGAYNSPLHF. CDR3 DNA sequence: TGTGCCAGTGGGGCTGGGGCAGGGGCCTATAATTCACCCCTCCACTTT.

This clone has only a few counts. The chain uses TRBV25-1 and TRBJ2-5; TRBD1 aligns across 8 bases. The DNA end is more similar to TRBJ2-7, so the J call may be wrong. Germline values: CDR1 MGHDK, CDR2 SYGVNS. The CDR3 spans 16 residues. The CDR3 coding sequence is TGTGCCAGCAGTGAACACGGACAGGGTAGGGGCTACGAGCAGTACTTC. The encoded protein is CASSEHGQGRGYEQYF.

Only one count was recorded for this clone. As DNA, the CDR3 is TGTGCCAGCAGTTCGCATCTGACTAGCGGGGCCTCGATAGCCAAAAACATTCAGTACTTC. Translated, it gives CASSSHLTSGASIAKNIQYF. V usage is TRBV27 and J usage is TRBJ2-4; TRBD2 aligns across 11 bases. This CDR3 has 20 amino acids. Germline V gives CDR1 MNHEY, CDR2 SMNVEV (reference sequence). V shed 4 bases, J shed 0 bases, and the junction held 14 bases outside the gene matches.

In this sample, this clone turned up once. The chain carries TRBV30 and TRBJ2-7; TRBD2 matches 8 bases. CDR1 is GTSNPN, CDR2 SVGIG, per germline (reference sequence). With 1 base clipped from V and 3 bases from J, the junction kept 5 bases outside the gene matches. The CDR3 contains 14 residues. CDR3 sequence: CAWSATSAYYEQYF. DNA for the CDR3: TGTGCCTGGAGTGCGACTAGCGCCTACTACGAGCAGTACTTC.

The J gene is TRBJ2-6, the V gene TRBV14, with a possible D match to TRBD1 (6 bases). This CDR3 region has 16 residues. The V gene's germline CDR1 is SGHDN and CDR2 FVKESK. Trimming cost V 4 bases and J 4 bases, with 14 bases left between them. This CDR3 reads CASSRLGGEGANVLTF. The CDR3 DNA reads TGTGCCAGCAGCCGCTTAGGGGGAGAAGGGGCCAACGTCCTGACTTTC.

The genes are TRBV19 and TRBJ2-7, with D possibly TRBD1 on 6 matching bases. Germline CDR1 LNHDA, CDR2 SQIVND (reference sequence). V was pared by 4 bases and J by 1 base, with 11 bases between. CDR3 length equals 14 residues. The CDR3 DNA sequence: TGTGCCAGTAGTAGGAACAGGGAATCCTACGAGCAGTACTTC. The encoded protein is CASSRNRESYEQYF.

This sequence joins TRBV10-3 and TRBJ2-1, with D possibly matching TRBD1 (6 bases). The CDR3 is 13 amino acids. Germline CDR1 is ENHRY and CDR2 is SYGVKD. V lost 5 bases to trimming and J lost 1 base, with 6 bases between them. CDR3 nucleotide sequence: TGTGCCATCAGTACAGGGTCCTACAATGAGCAGTTCTTC. Translating gives CAISTGSYNEQFF.

The V and J genes are TRBV30 and TRBJ1-6, with D perhaps TRBD1 (6 bases). Germline V gene lookup returns CDR1 GTSNPN and CDR2 SVGIG (reference sequence). Trimming cost V 3 bases and J 7 bases, with 16 bases left between them. The CDR3 is 15 residues long. This CDR3 is CAWSRDRLGNSPLHF. Written as DNA, the CDR3 is TGTGCCTGGAGCCGAGACAGGTTAGGGAATTCACCCCTCCACTTT.

In its sample, this clone was seen once. V and J are TRBV6-5 and TRBJ2-7, with TRBD1 matching over 9 bases. With V trimmed by 4 bases and J by 0 bases, 4 bases remained unmatched. Germline lookup yields CDR1 MNHEY and CDR2 SVGAGI. The CDR3 has 15 residues. The CDR3 sequence is CASSWGQGNSYEQYF. In DNA form, the CDR3 reads TGTGCCAGCAGTTGGGGACAGGGAAACTCCTACGAGCAGTACTTC.

The chain joins TRBV7-2 to TRBJ2-1; 8 bases map to TRBD2. Per the germline V gene, CDR1 is SGHTA and CDR2 is FQGNSA. The CDR3 has 13 residues. V was clipped by 5 bases and J by 6 bases; unmatched bases: 3. In DNA, the CDR3 is TGTGCCAGCAGCGGACTAGCTGGCAATGAGCAGTTCTTC. Protein: CASSGLAGNEQFF.

The CDR3 DNA is TGCAGCGTCTATCCGGGACAGCCTCCCACTGAAGCTTTCTTT. Translated, it gives CSVYPGQPPTEAFF. The gene calls are TRBV29-1 and TRBJ1-1; TRBD1 aligns across 7 bases. Germline loops: CDR1 SQVTM, CDR2 ANQGSEA. V was clipped by 6 bases and J by 4 bases; unmatched bases: 11. The CDR3 is made up of 14 amino acids.

The rearrangement uses TRBV27 and TRBJ1-1; D is unclear. Trimming pared 3 bases from V and 0 bases from J, leaving 14 bases between. The CDR3 is 16 residues long. In germline, CDR1 is MNHEY, CDR2 SMNVEV (reference sequence). CDR3 region: CASSFDGLSMNTEAFF. The CDR3 DNA sequence: TGTGCCAGCAGTTTTGACGGGTTGAGCATGAACACTGAAGCTTTCTTT.

This clone appeared a few times. The chain links TRBV30 to TRBJ1-3; D gene unclear. CDR3 length: 12 residues. V was pared by 0 bases and J by 13 bases, with 13 bases between. Germline V gives CDR1 GTSNPN, CDR2 SVGIG (reference sequence). The CDR3 coding sequence is TGTGCCTGGAGTGTAGGAGGTCAAACTATATATTTT. Its translation: CAWSVGGQTIYF.

This clone has just one count. V usage is TRBV5-4 and J usage is TRBJ2-3; no reliable D call. V lost 0 bases, J lost 0 bases, and 5 bases lay in between. This CDR3 spans 14 amino acids. Germline CDR1 SGHNT, CDR2 YYREEE (reference sequence). CDR3 sequence reads: CASSLDYSTDTQYF. CDR3 coding DNA: TGTGCCAGCAGCTTGGACTACAGCACAGATACGCAGTATTTT.

The chain has TRBV2 and TRBJ2-7; 8 positions agree with TRBD1. Germline loops: CDR1 SNHLY, CDR2 FYNNEI. The CDR3 spans 13 residues. The V gene end was trimmed by 8 bases and the J gene end by 5 bases; junction bases not matched to a gene: 8. The CDR3 region has the DNA TGTGCCAGCGCGGGACAGGAGTTAGACGAGCAGTACTTC. It specifies CASAGQELDEQYF. The full variable domain, with the rest looked up from reference TRBV2 and TRBJ2-7, is EPEVTQTPSHQVTQMGQEVILRCVPISNHLYFYWYRQILGQKVEFLVSFYNNEISEKSEIFDDQFSVERPDGSNFTLKIRSTKLEDSAMYFCASAGQELDEQYFGPGTRLTVT.

The rearrangement uses TRBV29-1 and TRBJ1-3; D is possibly TRBD1 (5 bases). Germline assignment: CDR1 SQVTM and CDR2 ANQGSEA. V gave up 7 bases and J gave up 1 base, with 14 bases separating them. The CDR3 loop spans 14 amino acids. CDR3 amino acids: CSAEWGGSGNTIYF. CDR3 coding DNA: TGCAGCGCCGAGTGGGGGGGGTCTGGAAACACCATATATTTT.

This chain joins TRBV13 and TRBJ1-1; D is ambiguous. Germline V lookup: CDR1 PRHDT, CDR2 FYEKMQ (reference sequence). Trimming took off 3 bases at V and 5 bases at J, with 16 bases between the two ends. The CDR3 covers 15 residues. DNA of the CDR3: TGTGCCAGCAGCTTCTACAAGGCGGGATGGACTGAAGCTTTCTTT. It specifies CASSFYKAGWTEAFF.

The genes are TRBV2 and TRBJ1-1; 10 bases fit TRBD1. CDR1 SNHLY and CDR2 FYNNEI come from the germline V gene. The J segment lost 5 bases and the V segment lost 4 bases, leaving 4 bases of the junction unmatched. The CDR3 loop spans 14 amino acids. The DNA of the CDR3 is TGTGCCAGCAGTGGACAGGGGGCTGGGACTGAAGCTTTCTTT. Its protein is CASSGQGAGTEAFF.

The chain recombines TRBV5-1 with TRBJ2-3; the match to TRBD2 covers 10 bases. With 1 base clipped from V and 1 base from J, the junction kept 3 bases outside the gene matches. The germline V gene encodes CDR1 SGHRS and CDR2 YFSETQ. This CDR3 is 16 amino acids long. In DNA, the CDR3 is TGCGCCAGCAGCTTGAGTGGGACTAGCGGCACAGATACGCAGTATTTT. Its translation is CASSLSGTSGTDTQYF.

The chain uses TRBV6-5 and TRBJ1-1; tentative D call: TRBD1 (5 bases). CDR1 and CDR2 (germline): MNHEY, SVGAGI. The CDR3 loop spans 15 amino acids. Trimming stripped 0 bases from V and 5 bases from J, with 13 bases between. The CDR3 here is CASSYSKQGWTEAFF. The CDR3 bases are TGTGCCAGCAGTTACTCGAAGCAGGGATGGACTGAAGCTTTCTTT.

This clone was counted a few times. V is TRBV10-3 and J is TRBJ2-1, with D unresolved. Germline lookup yields CDR1 ENHRY and CDR2 SYGVKD. The length of the CDR3 is 16 residues. The V and J ends lost 0 bases and 2 bases respectively, with 11 bases between them. Here the CDR3 DNA reads TGTGCCATCAGTGAGTCCTGGAGTTTACCCTACAATGAGCAGTTCTTC. Residues: CAISESWSLPYNEQFF.

J is TRBJ1-2 and V is TRBV5-6, with D possibly matching TRBD1 (6 bases). Germline-derived CDR1 and CDR2 are SGHDT and YYEEEE. V lost 4 bases and J lost 4, with 11 bases in between. CDR3 length: 13 amino acids. CDR3 protein: CASSLDRSYGYTF. CDR3 DNA: TGTGCCAGCAGCCTAGACAGGAGCTATGGCTACACCTTC.